This TCR beta chain was captured by sequencing in a study of cytomegalovirus exposure and HLA in healthy donors. The germline V gene encodes CDR1 MGHRA and CDR2 YSYEKL. J was trimmed by 9 bases and V by 1 base; bases with no gene match: 15. The CDR3 length is 17 residues. Use of 60 Vbeta and 13 Jbeta primers characterized the PCR. Sequenced by immunoSEQ multiplex PCR; TCRdb stores in-frame clones only, minus some. The data show 150,000 or so clones, with around 84% seen just once and under 2% held by the top ten. Sequenced sample: PBMCs. The TCR was taken from a young man in good health and CMV-seronegative. The V call is TRBV4-1, the J call TRBJ2-3; 8 positions match TRBD2. CDR3 sequence reads: CASSQGLAGGPRDTQYF. In DNA, the CDR3 is TGCGCCAGCAGCCAAGGGCTCGCGGGGGGTCCACGTGACACGCAGTATTTT.